These 25 T cell receptor beta chains were sequenced from one sample in a study of shared clonotypes between healthy human individuals. The table came from immunoSEQ multiplex PCR; TCRdb's copy has only in-frame clones and leaves some out. The table has 2 million to 3 million clones, roughly nine tenths seen once. Sequencing input: naive CD4+ T cells sorted from blood. The subset here: CD45RA+ positively selected. The receptors originated from a man aged 18 to 29 in good health.

Details on this clone: Within the sample, other DNA sequences also encode this same CDR3. The chain joins TRBV6-5 to TRBJ2-1; D gene ambiguous. The germline gives CDR1 MNHEY, CDR2 SVGAGI. Trimming took 5 bases from V and 4 from J, leaving 9 bases between them. The CDR3 is made up of 13 amino acids. The CDR3 region is CASSRDRYNEQFF. DNA for the CDR3: TGTGCCAGCAGTAGAGACCGATACAATGAGCAGTTCTTC.

This clone was recorded only once. The rearrangement links TRBV5-6 to TRBJ2-3, with TRBD2 matching 9 bases. The V gene's germline CDR1 is SGHDT and CDR2 YYEEEE. There are 14 residues in the CDR3. Trimming cost V 4 bases and J 3 bases; bases outside gene matches: 3. The CDR3 region has the DNA TGTGCCAGCAGCATGGGACTAGCAACAGATACGCAGTATTTT. Protein product: CASSMGLATDTQYF.

The chain employs TRBV4-1 and TRBJ2-7; TRBD2 might be the D (6 bases). Germline CDR1 reads MGHRA; CDR2 reads YSYEKL. This CDR3 contains 12 residues. Between the trimmed V and J ends, which lost 4 bases and 7 bases, there was a span of 11 bases. CDR3 amino acids: CASSPPGGEQYF. Here the CDR3 DNA reads TGCGCCAGCAGCCCCCCTGGAGGGGAGCAGTACTTC.

V is TRBV18 and J is TRBJ1-2; TRBD1 aligns across 9 bases. CDR1 and CDR2 (germline): KGHSH, LQKENI. V trimming: 11 bases; J trimming: 8 bases; junction bases outside the gene matches: 12. CDR3 length: 13 residues. CDR3 DNA sequence: TGTGCCGGGACGACAGGGGGAGGTGTCGGCTACACCTTC. Its protein is CAGTTGGGVGYTF.

This sequence joins TRBV11-2 and TRBJ2-5; perhaps TRBD2 as D (5 bases). The J call may be wrong; the DNA end is better matched by TRBJ2-7. Germline lookup yields CDR1 SGHAT and CDR2 FQNNGV. The CDR3 length is 12 residues. CDR3 loop: CASSLDSDEQYF. For the CDR3, the DNA is TGTGCCAGCAGCTTAGATAGCGACGAGCAGTACTTC.

A single count supports this clone. The genes are TRBV6-6 and TRBJ2-1, with D perhaps assigned TRBD1 or TRBD2 (5 bases each). The CDR3 is made up of 15 amino acids. The V end was cut by 5 bases, the J end by 6 bases, with 17 bases between. Germline V gene sequence: CDR1 MNHNY, CDR2 SVGAGI (reference sequence). CDR3 sequence: CASSHLRGVANEQFF. The CDR3 coding sequence is TGTGCCAGCAGTCATCTGAGGGGAGTTGCCAATGAGCAGTTCTTC.

This rearrangement joins TRBV4-1 to TRBJ2-5; 7 bases align to TRBD2. In germline, CDR1 is MGHRA, CDR2 YSYEKL. The CDR3 is made up of 16 amino acids. Trimming cost V 0 bases and J 8 bases; bases outside gene matches: 12. The CDR3 DNA follows: TGCGCCAGCAGCCAAGAGGCGGGGGAAAAGAAGAGTACCCAGTACTTC. As protein: CASSQEAGEKKSTQYF.

About this clone itself: An end of the junction does not agree with germline; a read error may underlie this. The V and J genes are TRBV2 and TRBJ2-7, with no clear D. CDR1 and CDR2 (germline): SNHLY, FYNNEI. CDR3 size: 13 residues. CDR3 sequence reads: CASREDKSYEQYF. For the CDR3, the DNA is TGTGCCAGCAGAGAAGACAAGTCCTACGAGCAGTACTTC.

The V and J genes are TRBV5-1 and TRBJ2-2; D remains unclear. This CDR3 has 15 amino acids. CDR1 and CDR2 (germline): SGHRS, YFSETQ. V dropped 0 bases and J dropped 1 base, with 7 bases sitting between them. CDR3 loop: CASSLAVMNTGELFF. As DNA, the CDR3 is TGCGCCAGCAGCTTGGCCGTGATGAACACCGGGGAGCTGTTTTTT.

The gene calls are TRBV6-1 and TRBJ1-1; D is unclear. The V gene's germline CDR1 is MNHNS and CDR2 SASEGT. The CDR3 loop spans 10 amino acids. The V end lost 2 bases, the J end lost 9 bases, and 4 bases lay between the germline ends. The CDR3 bases are TGTGCCAGCAGTGAACTAAAAGCTTTCTTT. Residues: CASSELKAFF.

The chain is built from TRBV6-6 and TRBJ2-1; D is unclear. This CDR3 is built from 15 residues. Trimming removed 5 bases from V and 10 bases from J, with 21 bases in between. Germline V CDR1 and CDR2: MNHNY, SVGAGI (reference sequence). DNA for the CDR3: TGTGCCAGCAGTCCCGAAGTAGCTTCTATAGGGGAGCAGTTCTTC. Protein: CASSPEVASIGEQFF.

In its sample, this clone was seen once. Here the CDR3 reads CASSSQHLRETQYF. In DNA, the CDR3 is TGTGCCAGTAGCTCCCAGCACCTAAGGGAGACCCAGTACTTC. The chain carries TRBV19 and TRBJ2-5; D not certain. With 6 bases removed from V and 5 bases from J, the gap between germline ends came to 16 bases. CDR1 is LNHDA, CDR2 SQIVND, per germline (reference sequence). This CDR3 comprises 14 residues. Combining the CDR3 with reference TRBV19 and TRBJ2-5 gives the whole variable domain DGGITQSPKYLFRKEGQNVTLSCEQNLNHDAMYWYRQDPGQGLRLIYYSQIVNDFQKGDIAEGYSVSREKKESFPLTVTSAQKNPTAFYLCASSSQHLRETQYFGPGTRLLVL.

This clone was counted once. The V call is TRBV6-1, the J call TRBJ1-6, with unresolved D. Germline V gene lookup returns CDR1 MNHNS and CDR2 SASEGT. This CDR3 is built from 13 residues. V was clipped by 2 bases and J by 8 bases, with 7 bases between them. CDR3 nucleotides: TGTGCCAGCAGTGAAATTGGGGATTCACCCCTCCACTTT. Translating gives CASSEIGDSPLHF.

In DNA form, the CDR3 reads TGTGCCAGCAGTCCACAGGGGGTGAACACTGAAGCTTTCTTT. This sequence encodes CASSPQGVNTEAFF. The chain employs TRBV2 and TRBJ1-1; 8 nucleotides agree with TRBD1. The CDR3 length is 14 residues. V lost 5 bases to trimming and J lost 0 bases; unmatched junction nucleotides: 2. Per germline, CDR1 SNHLY and CDR2 FYNNEI.

As to this clone: Other DNA sequences in the sample encode the same CDR3. The gene calls are TRBV5-4 and TRBJ2-2; D possibly corresponds to TRBD2 (6 bases). Germline CDR1 is SGHNT and CDR2 is YYREEE (reference sequence). Trimming stripped 4 bases from V and 1 base from J, with 11 bases between. The CDR3 totals 15 residues. CDR3 coding DNA: TGTGCCAGCAGCCTGACCGGGGGGAACACCGGGGAGCTGTTTTTT. Amino acids: CASSLTGGNTGELFF.

The sample holds a few counts of this clone. This chain joins TRBV18 and TRBJ1-1; D not resolved. Germline CDR1 KGHSH, CDR2 LQKENI. The CDR3 length is 12 residues. V lost 5 bases and J lost 0, with 4 bases in between. CDR3 amino acids: CASSNMNTEAFF. The CDR3 DNA sequence: TGTGCCAGCTCAAACATGAACACTGAAGCTTTCTTT.

This rearrangement joins TRBV5-1 to TRBJ2-3; no definite D call. The V gene lost 1 base and the J gene lost 0 bases, with 6 bases spanning the gap. Germline V gene sequence: CDR1 SGHRS, CDR2 YFSETQ. This CDR3 region has 14 residues. The CDR3 DNA sequence: TGCGCCAGCAGCTTGCGGTCTAGCACAGATACGCAGTATTTT. Its protein product is CASSLRSSTDTQYF.

The genes are TRBV5-1 and TRBJ1-4; TRBD1 agrees at 7 bases. Trimming cost V 3 bases and J 5 bases; bases outside gene matches: 10. The germline gives CDR1 SGHRS, CDR2 YFSETQ. CDR3 size: 16 residues. The CDR3 spells CASSSIDRDGNEKLFF. Here the CDR3 DNA reads TGCGCCAGCAGCTCGATAGACAGGGATGGGAATGAAAAACTGTTTTTT.

The chain carries TRBV5-4 and TRBJ1-4, with 9 nucleotides matching TRBD1. This CDR3 is built from 13 residues. J gave up 8 bases and V 7 bases, and 6 bases lay outside the gene matches. Germline CDR1 SGHNT, CDR2 YYREEE (reference sequence). CDR3 loop: CASSRDRAEKLFF. The CDR3 coding sequence is TGTGCCAGCTCCCGGGACAGGGCCGAAAAACTGTTTTTT.

This clone has just one count. The chain is built from TRBV6-6 and TRBJ1-6; no firm D call. The CDR3 length is 13 residues. Trimming stripped 2 bases from V and 6 bases from J, with 5 bases between. Germline V gene sequence: CDR1 MNHNY, CDR2 SVGAGI (reference sequence). The CDR3 here is CASSYERNSPLHF. The CDR3 nucleotides read TGTGCCAGCAGTTACGAACGTAATTCACCCCTCCACTTT.

The chain carries TRBV5-1 and TRBJ1-6; tentatively, D is TRBD1 (6 bases). V lost 1 base to trimming and J lost 8 bases, with 10 bases between them. The CDR3 extends over 14 amino acids. CDR1 is SGHRS, CDR2 YFSETQ, per germline. This CDR3 is CASSLRQEDSPLHF. The DNA for the CDR3 is TGCGCCAGCAGCTTGAGACAGGAGGATTCACCCCTCCACTTT. Full variable domain (outside the CDR3, taken from reference TRBV5-1 and TRBJ1-6): KAGVTQTPRYLIKTRGQQVTLSCSPISGHRSVSWYQQTPGQGLQFLFEYFSETQRNKGNFPGRFSGRQFSNSRSEMNVSTLELGDSALYLCASSLRQEDSPLHFGNGTRLTVT.

V usage is TRBV5-4 and J usage is TRBJ2-7; perhaps D is TRBD1 or TRBD2 (5 bases each). This CDR3 contains 15 residues. The germline V gene has CDR1 SGHNT and CDR2 YYREEE (reference sequence). V was clipped by 5 bases and J by 2 bases, with 17 bases between them. The CDR3 coding sequence is TGTGCCAGCAGTAGACCCGGGGCAGGGCCCTACGAGCAGTACTTC. It yields the protein CASSRPGAGPYEQYF.

The V and J genes are TRBV5-1 and TRBJ1-1, with D perhaps TRBD1 (5 bases). Germline CDR1 reads SGHRS; CDR2 reads YFSETQ. V was clipped by 4 bases and J by 5 bases, with 12 bases between them. This CDR3 comprises 13 residues. The CDR3 region is CASSPLGTTEAFF. CDR3 sequence (DNA): TGCGCCAGCAGCCCCCTGGGGACTACTGAAGCTTTCTTT.

This sequence joins TRBV2 and TRBJ2-5; D ambiguous. The germline V and J ends were trimmed by 6 bases and 1 base, with 12 bases remaining between them. Germline V gene lookup returns CDR1 SNHLY and CDR2 FYNNEI. There are 14 residues in the CDR3. The DNA of the CDR3 is TGTGCCAGCAGGAGGAATGGACCCCAAGAGACCCAGTACTTC. Its protein is CASRRNGPQETQYF. The full variable domain, in which reference TRBV2 and TRBJ2-5 provide the parts outside the CDR3, is EPEVTQTPSHQVTQMGQEVILRCVPISNHLYFYWYRQILGQKVEFLVSFYNNEISEKSEIFDDQFSVERPDGSNFTLKIRSTKLEDSAMYFCASRRNGPQETQYFGPGTRLLVL.

The chain combines TRBV27 with TRBJ2-2; 10 positions match TRBD2. After removal of 7 bases from V and 2 bases from J, the junction contained 4 bases not matched to a gene. Germline V CDR1 and CDR2: MNHEY, SMNVEV (reference sequence). The CDR3 has 15 amino acids. In nucleotides, the CDR3 is TGTGCCAGCACCCTAGCGGGAGCAAACACCGGGGAGCTGTTTTTT. Amino acids: CASTLAGANTGELFF.